The 6 T cell receptor beta chains listed next were all sequenced from one sample in a study of T-cell memory formation after mild COVID-19. TCRdb fed the 5' RACE reads into MiXCR, producing one record per CDR3 protein. The table has about 610,000 distinct CDR3 sequences, 15% to 20% seen once; the top ten hold roughly 7.8%. Sequencing was performed on PBMCs or a T cell subset sorted from them (not recorded which). The receptor set was obtained from an adult woman who had mild COVID-19 (a few samples of this study predate the infection). Cell type and time point are not known.

The chain uses TRBV7-8 and TRBJ2-1, with TRBD2 identical over 13 bases. Germline loops: CDR1 SGHVS, CDR2 FQNEAQ. The CDR3 runs to 16 residues. The V gene end was trimmed by 4 bases and the J gene end by 8 bases; junction bases not matched to a gene: 8. DNA for the CDR3: TGTGCCAGCAGCTACAGGACTAGCGGGAGAGGGGATGAGCAGTTCTTC. Its translation: CASSYRTSGRGDEQFF.

The chain has TRBV2 and TRBJ2-5; D uncertain. Germline lookup yields CDR1 SNHLY and CDR2 FYNNEI. Trimming left V 3 bases short and J 1 base short, with 6 bases between. This CDR3 is 13 amino acids long. The CDR3 is CASSEVFQETQYF. For the CDR3, the DNA is TGTGCCAGCAGTGAGGTATTCCAAGAGACCCAGTACTTC. The complete variable domain, with remaining parts taken from reference TRBV2 and TRBJ2-5, reads EPEVTQTPSHQVTQMGQEVILRCVPISNHLYFYWYRQILGQKVEFLVSFYNNEISEKSEIFDDQFSVERPDGSNFTLKIRSTKLEDSAMYFCASSEVFQETQYFGPGTRLLVL.

The chain combines TRBV12-3 or TRBV12-4 with TRBJ1-6; D is ambiguous. Trimming pared 3 bases from V and 9 bases from J, leaving 12 bases between. The CDR3 is 14 amino acids. CDR3 sequence reads: CASSFRLFGSPLHF. For the CDR3, the DNA is TGTGCCAGCAGTTTCCGACTTTTCGGTTCACCCCTCCACTTT.

This clonotype was observed a handful of times. In DNA form, the CDR3 reads TGTGCCACCTCTTCCGGGCCTCTCGTTAGGCAGTACTTC. Amino acid sequence: CATSSGPLVRQYF. V is TRBV11-3 and J is TRBJ2-7; D gene ambiguous. This CDR3 has 13 amino acids. CDR1 SGHNT and CDR2 YENEEA come from the germline V gene. Trimming removed 10 bases at V and 9 bases at J, with 22 bases between.

In its sample, this clonotype was seen a few times. The chain carries TRBV29-1 and TRBJ2-1; maybe TRBD2 (6 bases). V was clipped by 3 bases and J by 0 bases, with 9 bases between them. The CDR3 contains 14 residues. Germline V gives CDR1 SQVTM, CDR2 ANQGSEA. The CDR3 sequence: CSVELASSYNEQFF. DNA for the CDR3: TGCAGCGTTGAGCTAGCGAGCTCCTACAATGAGCAGTTCTTC.

This clonotype was counted only a few times. The chain links TRBV6-6 to TRBJ1-4; D is perhaps TRBD1 (5 bases). The germline V gene has CDR1 MNHNY and CDR2 SVGAGI (reference sequence). This CDR3 is 15 amino acids long. Trimming stripped 5 bases from V and 4 bases from J, with 14 bases between. The CDR3 region is CASSKGTARNEKLFF. CDR3 coding DNA: TGTGCCAGCAGTAAAGGGACGGCCCGTAATGAAAAACTGTTTTTT.